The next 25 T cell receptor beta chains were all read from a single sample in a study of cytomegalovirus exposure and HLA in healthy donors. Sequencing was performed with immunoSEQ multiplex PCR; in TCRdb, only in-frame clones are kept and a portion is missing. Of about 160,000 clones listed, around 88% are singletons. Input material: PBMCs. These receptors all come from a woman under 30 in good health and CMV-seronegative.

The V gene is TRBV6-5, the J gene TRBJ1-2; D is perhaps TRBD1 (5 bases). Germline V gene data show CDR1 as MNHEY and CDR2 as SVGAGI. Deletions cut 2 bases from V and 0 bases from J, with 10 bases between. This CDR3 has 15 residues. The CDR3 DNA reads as TGTGCCAGCAGTTACCAGGGAGGGACTAACTATGGCTACACCTTC. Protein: CASSYQGGTNYGYTF.

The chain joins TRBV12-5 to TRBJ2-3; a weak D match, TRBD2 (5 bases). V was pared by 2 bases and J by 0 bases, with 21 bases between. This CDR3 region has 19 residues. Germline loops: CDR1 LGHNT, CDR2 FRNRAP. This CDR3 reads CASGLNFLLLAGSTDTQYF. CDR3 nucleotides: TGTGCTAGTGGTTTGAACTTCCTCTTACTGGCGGGTAGCACAGATACGCAGTATTTT. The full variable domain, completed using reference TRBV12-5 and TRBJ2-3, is DARVTQTPRHKVTEMGQEVTMRCQPILGHNTVFWYRQTMMQGLELLAYFRNRAPLDDSGMPKDRFSAEMPDATLATLKIQPSEPRDSAVYFCASGLNFLLLAGSTDTQYFGPGTRLTVL.

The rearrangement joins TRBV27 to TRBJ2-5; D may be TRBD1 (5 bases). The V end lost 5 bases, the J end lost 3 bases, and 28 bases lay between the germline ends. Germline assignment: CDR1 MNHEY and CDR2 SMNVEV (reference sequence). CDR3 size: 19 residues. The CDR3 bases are TGTGCCAGCAGTCCCCACCCCCCCTCGGCAGGGCAATCCGAAGAGACCCAGTACTTC. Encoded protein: CASSPHPPSAGQSEETQYF.

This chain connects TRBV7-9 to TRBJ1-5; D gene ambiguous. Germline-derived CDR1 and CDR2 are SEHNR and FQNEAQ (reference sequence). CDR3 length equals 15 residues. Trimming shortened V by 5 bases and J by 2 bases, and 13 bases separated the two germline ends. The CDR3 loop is CASSPEGAGNQPQHF. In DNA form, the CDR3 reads TGTGCCAGCAGCCCTGAGGGCGCGGGCAATCAGCCCCAGCATTTT.

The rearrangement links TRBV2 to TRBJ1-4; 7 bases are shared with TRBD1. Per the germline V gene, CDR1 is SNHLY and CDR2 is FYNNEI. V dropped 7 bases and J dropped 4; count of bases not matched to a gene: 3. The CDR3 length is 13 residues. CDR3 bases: TGTGCCAGCAAGAGACAGGGTAATGAAAAACTGTTTTTT. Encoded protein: CASKRQGNEKLFF.

The CDR3 region is CASSPLPLAENIQYF. CDR3 DNA sequence: TGTGCCAGCTCACCACTCCCCCTAGCGGAAAACATTCAGTACTTC. This chain connects TRBV18 to TRBJ2-4; TRBD2 matches 7 bases. The CDR3 is 15 amino acids. The germline CDR1 and CDR2 sequences are KGHSH and LQKENI. V shed 1 base, J shed 5 bases, and the junction held 5 bases outside the gene matches.

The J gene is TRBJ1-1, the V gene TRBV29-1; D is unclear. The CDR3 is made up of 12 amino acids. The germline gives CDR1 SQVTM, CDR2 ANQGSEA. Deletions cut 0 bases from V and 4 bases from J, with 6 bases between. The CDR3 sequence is CSVEDRSTEAFF. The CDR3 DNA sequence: TGCAGCGTTGAAGATCGCAGCACTGAAGCTTTCTTT.

CDR3 amino acids: CAWRTQNQPQHF. In DNA form, the CDR3 reads TGTGCCTGGAGAACACAGAATCAGCCCCAGCATTTT. The chain uses TRBV30 and TRBJ1-5; D is unresolved. The CDR3 runs to 12 residues. Germline-derived CDR1 and CDR2 are GTSNPN and SVGIG (reference sequence). The V and J ends lost 3 bases and 4 bases respectively, with 7 bases between them.

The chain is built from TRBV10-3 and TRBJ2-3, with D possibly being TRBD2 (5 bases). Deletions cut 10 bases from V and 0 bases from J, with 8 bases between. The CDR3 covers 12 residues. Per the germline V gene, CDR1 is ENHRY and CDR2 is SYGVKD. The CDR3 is CATRGSTDTQYF. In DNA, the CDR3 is TGTGCCACCCGAGGGAGCACAGATACGCAGTATTTT.

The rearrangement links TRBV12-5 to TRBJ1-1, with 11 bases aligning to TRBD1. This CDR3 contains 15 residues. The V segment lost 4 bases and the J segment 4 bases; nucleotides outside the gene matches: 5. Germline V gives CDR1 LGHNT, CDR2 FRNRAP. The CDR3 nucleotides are TGTGCTAGTGGTTCGGACAGGGGGCGAAGCACTGAAGCTTTCTTT. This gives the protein CASGSDRGRSTEAFF.

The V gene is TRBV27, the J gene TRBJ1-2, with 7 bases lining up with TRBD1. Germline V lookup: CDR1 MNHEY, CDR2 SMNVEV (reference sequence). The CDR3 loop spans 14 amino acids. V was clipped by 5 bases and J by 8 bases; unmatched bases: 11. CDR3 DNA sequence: TGTGCCAGCAGTAAACCGGGACAGTTGAACGGCTACACCTTC. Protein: CASSKPGQLNGYTF.

The CDR3 sequence is CASSPRTSGGLVGELFF. Written as DNA, the CDR3 is TGTGCCAGCAGCCCACGGACTAGCGGGGGGTTAGTCGGGGAGCTGTTTTTT. The chain joins TRBV5-6 to TRBJ2-2; 14 positions match TRBD2. The V segment lost 4 bases and the J segment 7 bases; nucleotides outside the gene matches: 9. Germline CDR1 and CDR2: SGHDT and YYEEEE. This CDR3 is 17 amino acids long.

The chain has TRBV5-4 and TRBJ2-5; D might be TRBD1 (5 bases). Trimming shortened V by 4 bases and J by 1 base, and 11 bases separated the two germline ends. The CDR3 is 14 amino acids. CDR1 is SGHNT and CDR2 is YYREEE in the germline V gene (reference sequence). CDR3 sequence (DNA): TGTGCCAGCAGCCCCAGGGATCCCCAAGAGACCCAGTACTTC. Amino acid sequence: CASSPRDPQETQYF.

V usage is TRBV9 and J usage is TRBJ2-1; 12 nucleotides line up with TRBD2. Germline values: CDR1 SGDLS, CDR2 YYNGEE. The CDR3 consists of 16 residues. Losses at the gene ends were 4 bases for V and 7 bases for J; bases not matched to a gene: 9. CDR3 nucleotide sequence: TGTGCCAGCAGCCCCCGGACTAGCGGGACGCGAAATGAGCAGTTCTTC. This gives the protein CASSPRTSGTRNEQFF.

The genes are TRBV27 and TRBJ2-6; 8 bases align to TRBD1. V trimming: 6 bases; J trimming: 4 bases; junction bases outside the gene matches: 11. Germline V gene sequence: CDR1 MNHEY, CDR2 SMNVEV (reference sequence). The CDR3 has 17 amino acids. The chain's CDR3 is CASSPLGQGSGANVLTF. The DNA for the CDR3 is TGTGCCAGCAGCCCCCTAGGACAGGGTAGCGGGGCCAACGTCCTGACTTTC.

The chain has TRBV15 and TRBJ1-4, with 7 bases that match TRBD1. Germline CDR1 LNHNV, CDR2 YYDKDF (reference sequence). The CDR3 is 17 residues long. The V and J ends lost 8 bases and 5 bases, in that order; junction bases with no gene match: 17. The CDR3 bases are TGTGCCACCCGAAAAACCCTAGGGGGCAGTACGAATGAAAAACTGTTTTTT. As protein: CATRKTLGGSTNEKLFF.

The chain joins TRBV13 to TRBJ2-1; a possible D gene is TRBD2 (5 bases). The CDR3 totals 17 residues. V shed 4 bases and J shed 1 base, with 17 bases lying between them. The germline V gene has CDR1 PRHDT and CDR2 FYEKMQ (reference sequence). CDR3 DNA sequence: TGTGCCAGCAGCTCTGTGGGGATGTGGGAGTCCTACAATGAGCAGTTCTTC. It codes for CASSSVGMWESYNEQFF.

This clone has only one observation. The CDR3 protein is CASSRDTIEQYF. DNA of the CDR3: TGTGCCAGCAGCAGGGACACGATCGAGCAGTACTTC. The chain employs TRBV7-6 and TRBJ2-7, with TRBD1 as a possible D gene (6 bases). Germline V gene sequence: CDR1 SGHVS, CDR2 FNYEAQ. The germline V and J ends were trimmed by 5 bases and 6 bases, with 11 bases remaining between them. CDR3 length: 12 amino acids. Filled out from reference TRBV7-6 and TRBJ2-7, the complete variable domain reads GAGVSQSPRYKVTKRGQDVALRCDPISGHVSLYWYRQALGQGPEFLTYFNYEAQQDKSGLPNDRFSAERPEGSISTLTIQRTEQRDSAMYRCASSRDTIEQYFGPGTRLTVT.

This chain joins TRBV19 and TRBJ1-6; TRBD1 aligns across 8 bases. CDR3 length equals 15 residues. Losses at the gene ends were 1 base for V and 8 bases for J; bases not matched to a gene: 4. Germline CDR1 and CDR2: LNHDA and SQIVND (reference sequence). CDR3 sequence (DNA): TGTGCCAGTAGTATAGCGGCAGGGGGCTATTCACCCCTCCACTTT. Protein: CASSIAAGGYSPLHF.

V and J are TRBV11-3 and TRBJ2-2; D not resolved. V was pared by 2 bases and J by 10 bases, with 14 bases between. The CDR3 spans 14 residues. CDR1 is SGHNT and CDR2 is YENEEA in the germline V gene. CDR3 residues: CASSLMGSRAELFF. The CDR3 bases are TGTGCCAGCAGCTTAATGGGCAGTAGAGCGGAGCTGTTTTTT.

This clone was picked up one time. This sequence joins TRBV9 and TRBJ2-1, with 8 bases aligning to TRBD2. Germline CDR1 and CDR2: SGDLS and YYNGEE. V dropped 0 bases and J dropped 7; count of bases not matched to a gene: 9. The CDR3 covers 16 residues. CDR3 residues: CASSVGTGGPGNEQFF. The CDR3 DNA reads TGTGCCAGCAGCGTAGGCACGGGGGGGCCAGGGAATGAGCAGTTCTTC.

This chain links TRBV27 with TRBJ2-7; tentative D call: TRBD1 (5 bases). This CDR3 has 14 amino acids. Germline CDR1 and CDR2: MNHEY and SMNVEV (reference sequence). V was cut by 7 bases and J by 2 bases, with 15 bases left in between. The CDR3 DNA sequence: TGTGCCAGCATGAGAGACAGAAACGCCTACGAGCAGTACTTC. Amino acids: CASMRDRNAYEQYF.

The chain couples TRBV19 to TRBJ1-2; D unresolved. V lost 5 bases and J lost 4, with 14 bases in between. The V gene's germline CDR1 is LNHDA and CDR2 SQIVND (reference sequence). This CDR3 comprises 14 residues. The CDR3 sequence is CASSEVLRSYGYTF. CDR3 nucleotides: TGTGCCAGTAGTGAGGTGCTGAGATCCTATGGCTACACCTTC.

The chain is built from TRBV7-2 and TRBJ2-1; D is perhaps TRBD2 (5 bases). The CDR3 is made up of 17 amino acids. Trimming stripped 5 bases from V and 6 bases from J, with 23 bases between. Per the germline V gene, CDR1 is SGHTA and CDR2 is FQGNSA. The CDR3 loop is CASSKEIRTSWFNEQFF. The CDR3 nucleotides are TGTGCCAGCAGCAAAGAAATAAGAACTAGTTGGTTCAATGAGCAGTTCTTC.

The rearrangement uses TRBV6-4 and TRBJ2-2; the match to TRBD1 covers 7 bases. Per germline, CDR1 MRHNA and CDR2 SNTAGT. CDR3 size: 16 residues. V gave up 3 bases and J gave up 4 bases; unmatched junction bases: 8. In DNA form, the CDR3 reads TGTGCCAGCAGTGAGGGCGAAGGGGGCGTCACCGGGGAGCTGTTTTTT. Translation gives CASSEGEGGVTGELFF.